This paragraph reports one T cell receptor beta chain. Its target is unknown. The data belong to a study of T cell repertoires in cytomegalovirus infection. Study results and caveats: There were HLA-C-restricted CMV-specific TCR beta clonotypes dominating the ex vivo response.

Germline assignment: CDR1 LNHDA and CDR2 SQIVND (reference sequence). This CDR3 has 12 amino acids. The V segment lost 3 bases and the J segment 12 bases; nucleotides outside the gene matches: 2. TCRdb reanalysed the reads using MiXCR and keeps one entry per CDR3 protein. This sample has 400,000 or so distinct CDR3 sequences, with approximately 31% found just once. The sequence came from a human donor in good health (CMV status not recorded). Some clones in this sample may be carry-over from other donors' samples. Sequenced material: PBMCs. The rearrangement joins TRBV19 to TRBJ2-1, with 10 bases that match TRBD2. CDR3 bases: TGTGCCAGTAGTATCATAGCGGGGGGGCAGTTCTTC. Residues: CASSIIAGGQFF.